This T cell receptor (beta chain) was recorded in a study of T cell changes during pregnancy in multiple sclerosis (dated by TCRdb to the late 2010s). Notes on the research overall: The study looked at changes in the T cell repertoire across pregnancy in women with multiple sclerosis.

On this clone itself: Its antigen specificity is not known. No quality values exist for individual bases; no much larger clone is one base distant.

After removal of 8 bases from V and 7 bases from J, the junction retains 12 bases not matched to a gene. CDR3 length: 15 amino acids, cysteine to phenylalanine. Left in the record is the CDR3 DNA by itself, 45 bases read in frame from the first base. In the germline V gene, CDR1 corresponds to ENHRY and CDR2 to SYGVKD. Libraries came from the immunoSEQ multiplex PCR assay. TCRdb retrieved this table from immuneACCESS and kept in-frame rearrangements only. Not all clones are present; in checked studies, unresolved V genes account for under half, and no reason is known for the remainder. This sample is represented by 50,000 or so clones; about 90% of them were singletons. Approximately 0.25% of the sample is in the top ten clones.

The source was CD4+ T cells from peripheral blood mononuclear cells, collected in the second trimester of pregnancy. This sequence was found in a female donor with multiple sclerosis, enrolled in a pregnancy study. The V and J segments used are TRBV10-3 and TRBJ2-1, with TRBD1 identical over 9 junction bases. CDR3 reads: CAIGTGIISGNEQFF. Read as DNA, the sequence is TGTGCCATCGGGACAGGGATAATCTCCGGGAATGAGCAGTTCTTC.